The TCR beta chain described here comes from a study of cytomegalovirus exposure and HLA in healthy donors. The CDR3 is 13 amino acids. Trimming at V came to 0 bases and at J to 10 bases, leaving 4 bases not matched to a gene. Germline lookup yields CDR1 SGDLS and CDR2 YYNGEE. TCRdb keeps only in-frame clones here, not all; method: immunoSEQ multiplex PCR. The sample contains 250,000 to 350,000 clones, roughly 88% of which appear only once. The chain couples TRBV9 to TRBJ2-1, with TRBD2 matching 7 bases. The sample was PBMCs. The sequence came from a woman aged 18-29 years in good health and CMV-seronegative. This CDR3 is CASSVGGGGEQFF. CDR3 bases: TGTGCCAGCAGCGTAGGAGGCGGGGGAGAGCAGTTCTTC.